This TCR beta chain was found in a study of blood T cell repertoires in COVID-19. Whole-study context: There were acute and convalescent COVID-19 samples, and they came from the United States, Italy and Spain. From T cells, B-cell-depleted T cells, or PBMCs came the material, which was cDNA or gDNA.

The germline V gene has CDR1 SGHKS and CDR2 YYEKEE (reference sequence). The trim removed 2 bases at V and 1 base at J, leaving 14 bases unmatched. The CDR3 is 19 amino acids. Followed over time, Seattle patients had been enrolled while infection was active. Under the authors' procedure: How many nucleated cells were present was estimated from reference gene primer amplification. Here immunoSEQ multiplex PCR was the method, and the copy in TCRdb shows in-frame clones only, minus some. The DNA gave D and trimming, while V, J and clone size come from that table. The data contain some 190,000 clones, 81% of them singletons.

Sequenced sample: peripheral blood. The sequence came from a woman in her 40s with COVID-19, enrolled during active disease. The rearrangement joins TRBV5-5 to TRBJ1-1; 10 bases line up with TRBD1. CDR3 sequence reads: CASSLFVLGQGITNTEAFF. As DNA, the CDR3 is TGTGCCAGCAGCTTATTTGTCTTGGGACAGGGGATTACGAACACTGAAGCTTTCTTT. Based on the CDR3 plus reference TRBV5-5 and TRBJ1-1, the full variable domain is DAGVTQSPTHLIKTRGQQVTLRCSPISGHKSVSWYQQVLGQGPQFIFQYYEKEERGRGNFPDRFSARQFPNYSSELNVNALLLGDSALYLCASSLFVLGQGITNTEAFFGQGTRLTVV.